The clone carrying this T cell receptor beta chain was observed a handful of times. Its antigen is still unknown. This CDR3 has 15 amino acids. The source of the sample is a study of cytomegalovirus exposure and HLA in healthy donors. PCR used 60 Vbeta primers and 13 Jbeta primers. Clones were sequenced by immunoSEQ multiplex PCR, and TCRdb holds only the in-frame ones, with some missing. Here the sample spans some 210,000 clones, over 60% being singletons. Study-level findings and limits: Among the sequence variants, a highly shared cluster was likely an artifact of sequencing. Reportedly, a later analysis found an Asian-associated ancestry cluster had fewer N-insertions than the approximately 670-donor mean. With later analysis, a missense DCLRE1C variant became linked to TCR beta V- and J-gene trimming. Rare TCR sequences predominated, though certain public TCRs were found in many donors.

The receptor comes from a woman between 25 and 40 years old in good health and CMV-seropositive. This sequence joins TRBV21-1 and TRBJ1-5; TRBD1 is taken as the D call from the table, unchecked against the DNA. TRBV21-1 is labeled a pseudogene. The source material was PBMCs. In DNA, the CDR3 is TGTGCCAGCAGCAGACGACAGGCGGCCAATCAGCCCCAGCATTTT. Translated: CASSRRQAANQPQHF.